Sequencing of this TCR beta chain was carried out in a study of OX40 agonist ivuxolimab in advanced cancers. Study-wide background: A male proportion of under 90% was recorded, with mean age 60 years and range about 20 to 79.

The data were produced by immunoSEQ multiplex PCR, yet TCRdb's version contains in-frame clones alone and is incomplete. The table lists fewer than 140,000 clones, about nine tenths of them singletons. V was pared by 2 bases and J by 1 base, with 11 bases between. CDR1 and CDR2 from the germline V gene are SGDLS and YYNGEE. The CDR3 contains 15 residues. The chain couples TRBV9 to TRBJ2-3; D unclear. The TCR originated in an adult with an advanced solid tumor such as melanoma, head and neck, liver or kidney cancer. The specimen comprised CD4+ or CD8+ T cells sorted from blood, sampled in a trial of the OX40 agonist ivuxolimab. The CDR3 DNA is TGTGCCAGCAGCGTTGCAGGTTCAGGCACAGATACGCAGTATTTT. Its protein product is CASSVAGSGTDTQYF.